This T cell receptor (beta chain) was found in a study of cytomegalovirus exposure and HLA in healthy donors. On the study more broadly: There were about 85 million unique TCRs (from HLA-typed donors) in an early data release.

This clone was seen only a few times. What it binds is unknown. Overall study results and limits: Available immune exposure information covered CMV serostatus only.

Both 60 Vbeta primers and 13 Jbeta primers went into the PCR. Generated by immunoSEQ multiplex PCR, the TCRdb table keeps only in-frame clones and is missing some. The sample comprises approximately 280,000 clones, 70% to 90% of which are singletons, and more than 2% rests with the top ten. Per the germline V gene, CDR1 is SGHNT and CDR2 is YYREEE (reference sequence). With 4 bases removed from V and 5 bases from J, the gap between germline ends came to 15 bases. The CDR3 length is 15 residues. This TCR came from a young woman in good health and CMV-seronegative. V and J are TRBV5-4 and TRBJ2-2, with D possibly TRBD1 on 6 matching bases. Material for sequencing was PBMCs. CDR3 loop: CASSQPIGQTGELFF. The CDR3 coding sequence is TGTGCCAGCAGCCAACCAATTGGACAGACCGGGGAGCTGTTTTTT.